This TCR beta chain is from a study of CD8+ T cells in alopecia areata. The V and J ends lost 2 bases and 6 bases, in that order; junction bases with no gene match: 14. The germline V gene has CDR1 MGHRA and CDR2 YSYEKL. The CDR3 covers 17 residues. Noted treatment: oral pan-JAK inhibitor, 5-10 mg twice daily. Reverse transcribed after extraction, RNA yielded cDNA as the sequencing template. Using immunoSEQ multiplex PCR, the repertoire was profiled, and TCRdb retains in-frame clones only, with some absent. The table shows 200,000 or so clones, with roughly two fifths occurring only once. This clone has only a few counts.

The sample here was CD4+ T cells sorted from blood, taken between weeks 30 and 35, from a patient treated with tofacitinib. This chain connects TRBV4-1 to TRBJ2-3; the match to TRBD2 covers 7 bases. The sequence was obtained from a human donor with alopecia areata. This chain's CDR3 is CASSQPGTTPGGDTQYF. CDR3 DNA: TGCGCCAGCAGCCAACCCGGGACTACCCCCGGAGGGGATACGCAGTATTTT.